These T cell receptor beta chains were read from a single sample in a study of T cell responses to AZD1222 COVID-19 vaccine. The table came from immunoSEQ multiplex PCR; TCRdb's copy has only in-frame clones and leaves some out. The table includes about 130,000 clones, 88% detected once. The sample consisted of peripheral blood, taken on day 0 of MenACWY control vaccination. Receptor source: an adult in good health. Both conserved end residues are part of each CDR3. D genes are given only for firm matches. Only part of the rows carry a size: once, few, many, or a class if the clone is expanded.

j_call,clone_size,v_call,d_call,cdr3_length,cdr3_nt,cdr3_aa
TRBJ1-5,.,TRBV28,.,18,TGTGCCAGCAGTTGGACGGGGCTGCGAATTTTTAGCAATCAGCCCCAGCATTTT,CASSWTGLRIFSNQPQHF
TRBJ2-5,.,TRBV5-4,TRBD2,16,TGTGCCAGCAGTTCCCTGCTAGCGGGGTACCAAGAGACCCAGTACTTC,CASSSLLAGYQETQYF
TRBJ2-1,.,TRBV30,.,10,TGTGCCTGGGGATTCAATGAGCAGTTCTTC,CAWGFNEQFF
TRBJ1-5,.,TRBV28,TRBD1,15,TGTGCCAGCAGTAGACCACAGGGGAGGAATCAGCCCCAGCATTTT,CASSRPQGRNQPQHF
TRBJ2-3,.,TRBV15,.,15,TGTGCCACCAGCAGAGATCGGGGGTATACAGATACGCAGTATTTT,CATSRDRGYTDTQYF
TRBJ1-1,.,TRBV28,.,16,TGTGCCAGCAGTTTGGTTCGGGCACTCCGGAACACTGAAGCTTTCTTT,CASSLVRALRNTEAFF
TRBJ2-7,.,TRBV23-1,TRBD2,15,TGCGCCAGCAGTCAACTAGCGGGCCTCTCCTACGAGCAGTACTTC,CASSQLAGLSYEQYF
TRBJ1-4,.,TRBV24-1,.,13,TGTGCCACCAGTGAAAGGGGAGGTGAAAAACTGTTTTTT,CATSERGGEKLFF
TRBJ1-5,.,TRBV19,.,18,TGTGCCAGTAGTACTGGGGTAGACAGTACAAGGATCAATCAGCCCCAGCATTTT,CASSTGVDSTRINQPQHF
TRBJ1-5,.,TRBV18,.,16,TGTGCCAGCTCACCACCGGGCGGATCGGGCAATCAGCCCCAGCATTTT,CASSPPGGSGNQPQHF
TRBJ2-7,.,TRBV10-3,.,14,TGTGCCATCAGTGAGGGGACTCCCGGGTACGAGCAGTACTTC,CAISEGTPGYEQYF
TRBJ2-7,.,TRBV5-1,TRBD2,14,TGCGCCAGCAGCGAACTAGCGGGAGCCTACGAGCAGTACTTC,CASSELAGAYEQYF
TRBJ2-2,.,TRBV7-8,TRBD1,16,TGTGCCAGCAGCTTAGTATCGGGACAGGGCACCGGGGAGCTGTTTTTT,CASSLVSGQGTGELFF
TRBJ1-2,.,TRBV19,TRBD1,14,TGTGCCAGTAGTAGTGGGACAGGGTCGTATGGCTACACCTTC,CASSSGTGSYGYTF
TRBJ1-5,once,TRBV30,TRBD1,17,TGTGCCTGGAGCCTCGACAGGGGGCGCGGGTTGGGTCAGCCCCAGCATTTT,CAWSLDRGRGLGQPQHF
TRBJ1-3,once,TRBV24-1,.,16,TGTGCCACCAAGGCGTCTTTTAGGGTCTCTGGAAACACCATATATTTT,CATKASFRVSGNTIYF
TRBJ2-7,.,TRBV4-2,.,15,TGTGCCAGCAGCCAAGATGAAGGGACAAGCTACGAGCAGTACTTC,CASSQDEGTSYEQYF
TRBJ1-2,.,TRBV10-3,.,15,TGTGCCATCAGTGACCCCGGGGCGGCCGCCGGGGGCTACACCTTC,CAISDPGAAAGGYTF
TRBJ2-2,.,TRBV12-3/TRBV12-4,.,13,TGTGCCAGCAGTTTTAGGCCCACCGGGGAGCTGTTTTTT,CASSFRPTGELFF
TRBJ1-3,.,TRBV11-2,.,17,TGTGCCAGCAGCTTAGCCGCTTGGGGAGGAACTGGAAACACCATATATTTT,CASSLAAWGGTGNTIYF
TRBJ2-7,.,TRBV9,.,13,TGTGCCAGCAGCGTAGACTTCGGGTCGGAGCAGTACTTC,CASSVDFGSEQYF
TRBJ1-5,.,TRBV2,.,15,TGTGCCAGCAGTGAAAGTAGCCTAAAGGGGCAGCCCCAGCATTTT,CASSESSLKGQPQHF
TRBJ2-3,once,TRBV27,.,19,TGTGCCAGCAGAATGGCAGGTCGTCCTGGACTCTCTAGCACAGATACGCAGTATTTT,CASRMAGRPGLSSTDTQYF
TRBJ2-5,.,TRBV7-2,.,15,TGTGCCAGCAGCTTAGTGGGGGGCAGGGGAGAGACCCAGTACTTC,CASSLVGGRGETQYF
TRBJ1-2,few,TRBV7-3,.,15,TGTGCCAGCAGCTTAAGGATCGACAGCCTGGATGGCTACACCTTC,CASSLRIDSLDGYTF
TRBJ2-7,.,TRBV2,TRBD2,18,TGTGCCAGCAGTGAAGTCAGGACTAGCGGGAGGGTCCCCTACGAGCAGTACTTC,CASSEVRTSGRVPYEQYF
TRBJ2-7,.,TRBV5-1,.,14,TGCGCCAGCAGCGTCCGTGGGCCCACCTACGAGCAGTACTTC,CASSVRGPTYEQYF